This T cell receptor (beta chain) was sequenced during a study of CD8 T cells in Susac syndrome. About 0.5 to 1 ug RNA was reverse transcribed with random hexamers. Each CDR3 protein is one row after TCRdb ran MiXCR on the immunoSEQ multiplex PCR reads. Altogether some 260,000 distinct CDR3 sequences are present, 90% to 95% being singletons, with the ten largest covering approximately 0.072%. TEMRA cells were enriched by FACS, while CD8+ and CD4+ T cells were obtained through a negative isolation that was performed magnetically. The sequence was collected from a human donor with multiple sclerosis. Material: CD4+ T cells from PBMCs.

CDR3 protein: CASSLAGGALQETQYF. The CDR3 region has the DNA TGCGCCAGCAGCTTGGCAGGGGGAGCCCTCCAAGAGACCCAGTACTTC. The genes are TRBV5-1 and TRBJ2-5, with TRBD1 identical over 7 bases. Looked up from germline, CDR1 is SGHRS and CDR2 is YFSETQ. The trim removed 0 bases at V and 1 base at J, leaving 6 bases unmatched. The CDR3 has 16 residues.